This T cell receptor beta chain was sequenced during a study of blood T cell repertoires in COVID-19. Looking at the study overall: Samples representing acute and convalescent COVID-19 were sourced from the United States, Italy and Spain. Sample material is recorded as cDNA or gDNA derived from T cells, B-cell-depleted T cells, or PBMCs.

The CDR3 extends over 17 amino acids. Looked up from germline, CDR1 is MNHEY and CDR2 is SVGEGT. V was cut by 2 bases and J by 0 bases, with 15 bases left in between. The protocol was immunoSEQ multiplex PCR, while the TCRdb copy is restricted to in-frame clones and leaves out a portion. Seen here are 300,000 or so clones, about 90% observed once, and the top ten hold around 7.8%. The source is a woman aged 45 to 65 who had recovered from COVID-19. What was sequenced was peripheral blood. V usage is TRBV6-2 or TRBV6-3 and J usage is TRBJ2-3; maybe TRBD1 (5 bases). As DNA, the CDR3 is TGTGCCAGCAGTTACCCGTTGAAGGGGCCTAGCACAGATACGCAGTATTTT. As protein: CASSYPLKGPSTDTQYF.